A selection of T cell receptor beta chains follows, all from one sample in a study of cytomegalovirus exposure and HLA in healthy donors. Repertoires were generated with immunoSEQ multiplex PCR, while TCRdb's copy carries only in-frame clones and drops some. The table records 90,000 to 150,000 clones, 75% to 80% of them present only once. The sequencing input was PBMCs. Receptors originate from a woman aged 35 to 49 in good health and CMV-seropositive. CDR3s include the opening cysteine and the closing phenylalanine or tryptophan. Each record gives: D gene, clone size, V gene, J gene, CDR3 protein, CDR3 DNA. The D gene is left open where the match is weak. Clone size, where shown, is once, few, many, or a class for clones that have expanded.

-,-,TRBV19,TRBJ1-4,CASRVRIATNEKLFF,TGTGCCAGTAGGGTGAGGATTGCAACTAATGAAAAACTGTTTTTT
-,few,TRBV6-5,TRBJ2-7,CASSYDGGSYEQYF,TGTGCCAGCAGTTACGATGGGGGGAGCTACGAGCAGTACTTC
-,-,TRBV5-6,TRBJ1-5,CASSLAGRAGGHF,TGTGCCAGCAGCTTGGCCGGCCGGGCCGGGGGGCATTTT
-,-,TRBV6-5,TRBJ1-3,CASSPERSRHTIYF,TGTGCCAGCAGTCCCGAGCGTTCGAGGCACACCATATATTTT
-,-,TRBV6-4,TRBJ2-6,CASSARYGANVLTF,TGTGCCAGCAGTGCACGGTATGGGGCCAACGTCCTGACTTTC
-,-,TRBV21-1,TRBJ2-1,CASSKDGGGSYNEQFF,TGTGCCAGCAGCAAAGACGGGGGGGGTTCCTACAATGAGCAGTTCTTC
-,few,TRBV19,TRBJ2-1,CASTSRGAGGTYNEQFF,TGTGCCAGTACCTCCAGGGGGGCGGGGGGCACATACAATGAGCAGTTCTTC
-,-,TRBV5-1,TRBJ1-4,CASSLDSPNEKLFF,TGCGCCAGCAGCTTGGACAGCCCTAATGAAAAACTGTTTTTT
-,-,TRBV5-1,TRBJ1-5,CASSLGSPEGNQPQHF,TGCGCCAGCAGCTTGGGGTCTCCAGAGGGAAATCAGCCCCAGCATTTT
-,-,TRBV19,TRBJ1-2,CASSIHDRRGWGYTF,TGTGCCAGTAGTATACACGATCGGCGAGGATGGGGCTACACCTTC
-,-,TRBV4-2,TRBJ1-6,CASSQDLQGHTYNSPLHF,TGTGCCAGCAGCCAAGATTTGCAGGGACATACTTATAATTCACCCCTCCACTTT
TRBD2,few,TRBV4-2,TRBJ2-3,CASSQLTSGMNDTQYF,TGTGCCAGCAGCCAACTGACTAGCGGGATGAATGATACGCAGTATTTT
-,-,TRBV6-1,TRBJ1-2,CASRNDGQSNYGYTF,TGTGCCAGCAGAAATGACGGACAGTCAAACTATGGCTACACCTTC
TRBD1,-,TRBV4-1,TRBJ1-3,CASSQGPTRTGRVGNTIYF,TGCGCCAGCAGCCAGGGACCGACTAGGACAGGGAGGGTGGGAAACACCATATATTTT
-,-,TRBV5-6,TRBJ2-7,CASSLTGWLYEQYF,TGTGCCAGCAGCTTAACAGGGTGGCTCTACGAGCAGTACTTC
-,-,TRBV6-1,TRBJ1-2,CASSEDGIGYTF,TGTGCCAGCAGTGAAGACGGTATTGGCTACACCTTC
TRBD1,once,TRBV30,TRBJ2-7,CARTGETYEQYF,TGTGCCCGGACAGGGGAGACCTACGAGCAGTACTTC
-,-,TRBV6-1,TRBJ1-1,CASSELRALNTEAFF,TGTGCCAGCAGTGAGCTCAGGGCTTTGAACACTGAAGCTTTCTTT
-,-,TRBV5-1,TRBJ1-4,CASSLGRSEGEKLFF,TGCGCCAGCAGCTTGGGTCGTTCGGAGGGGGAAAAACTGTTTTTT
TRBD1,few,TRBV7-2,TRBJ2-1,CASSPRTGVLWSNEQFF,TGTGCCAGCAGCCCCCGGACAGGGGTCCTCTGGAGCAATGAGCAGTTCTTC
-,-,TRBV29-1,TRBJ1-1,CSVASGRTEAFF,TGCAGCGTTGCTAGTGGTCGCACTGAAGCTTTCTTT
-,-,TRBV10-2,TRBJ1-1,CASSDRGFMNTEAFF,TGCGCCAGCAGTGACAGGGGATTCATGAACACTGAAGCTTTCTTT
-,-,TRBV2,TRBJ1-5,CASSTYGNQPQHF,TGTGCCAGCAGTACATATGGCAATCAGCCCCAGCATTTT
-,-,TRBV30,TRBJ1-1,CAWGWGGDTEAFF,TGTGCCTGGGGTTGGGGGGGGGACACTGAAGCTTTCTTT
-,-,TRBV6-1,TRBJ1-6,CASSEQTGVDVPLHF,TGTGCCAGCAGTGAACAGACAGGAGTAGATGTACCCCTCCACTTT
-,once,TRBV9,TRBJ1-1,CASSVDTARGTEAFF,TGTGCCAGCAGCGTAGACACAGCCCGGGGCACTGAAGCTTTCTTT
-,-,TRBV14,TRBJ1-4,CASSPRQDSEKLFF,TGTGCCAGCAGCCCGCGACAGGATAGTGAAAAACTGTTTTTT
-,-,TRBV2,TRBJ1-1,CASRSGVLNTEAFF,TGTGCCAGCAGATCAGGGGTGTTGAACACTGAAGCTTTCTTT
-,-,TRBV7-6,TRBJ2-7,CASSLSSHSYEQYF,TGTGCCAGCAGCTTATCGAGTCACTCCTACGAGCAGTACTTC
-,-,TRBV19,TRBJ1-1,CASSPGRRPNTEAFF,TGTGCCAGTAGTCCTGGGCGACGGCCGAACACTGAAGCTTTCTTT
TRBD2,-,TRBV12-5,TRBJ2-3,CASGPTSGGLYF,TGTGCTAGTGGCCCGACTAGCGGGGGTCTGTATTTT
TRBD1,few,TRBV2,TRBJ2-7,CASSAGQVHPGEQYF,TGTGCCAGCAGTGCAGGACAGGTCCACCCTGGCGAGCAGTACTTC
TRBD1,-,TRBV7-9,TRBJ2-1,CASSSWNRGRENREQFF,TGTGCCAGCAGCTCTTGGAACAGGGGGCGAGAAAACCGTGAGCAGTTCTTC
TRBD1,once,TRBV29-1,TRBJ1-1,CSALGQSYTEAFF,TGCAGCGCCTTGGGACAGAGTTACACTGAAGCTTTCTTT
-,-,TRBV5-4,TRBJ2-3,CASSLAFVDTQYF,TGTGCCAGCAGCTTGGCCTTCGTTGATACGCAGTATTTT
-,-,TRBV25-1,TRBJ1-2,CASSGGVTNNGYTF,TGTGCCAGCAGTGGGGGGGTTACCAATAATGGCTACACCTTC
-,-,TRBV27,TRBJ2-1,CASSLGQATYRAYNNEQFF,TGTGCCAGCAGTTTAGGCCAGGCGACATACCGTGCGTATAACAATGAGCAGTTCTTC